Listed below are T cell receptor beta chains from one sample, sequenced in a study of T cells in Graves' hyperthyroidism and ophthalmopathy. TCRdb itself ran the multiplex PCR reads through MiXCR, one entry per CDR3 protein. Among about 210,000 distinct CDR3 sequences, 18% were seen once, and the ten largest hold about two fifths. The sequencing input was blood. The origin of the receptors is a middle-aged man with Graves' hyperthyroidism. The conserved cysteine and the conserved F or W are not part of the CDR3 here. A D gene is named only where the DNA matches it firmly.

-	TRBV20-1	TRBJ2-1	SATGTRYNEQF
-	TRBV28	TRBJ1-5	ASSLSAGEVWPQH
TRBD1	TRBV5-1	TRBJ1-2	ASSVTGTGAYGYT
TRBD1	TRBV20-1	TRBJ1-4	SAGQGAATNEKLF
TRBD2	TRBV10-3	TRBJ2-3	AISGRPPSGGSTDTQY
-	TRBV7-9	TRBJ1-4	ASSRRPSDGPNEKLF
-	TRBV28	TRBJ1-6	ASSLYGAKSSYNSPLH
-	TRBV3-1	TRBJ1-5	ASSPGGGNQPQH
-	TRBV6-2/TRBV6-3	TRBJ1-1	ASTVTVEAF
TRBD2	TRBV28	TRBJ2-1	ASSWGLAGNNEQF
-	TRBV5-1	TRBJ2-1	ASSWRDNEQF
-	TRBV20-1	TRBJ2-7	SARRYQNYEQY
-	TRBV11-2	TRBJ2-7	ASSLDRGLPCEQY
-	TRBV2	TRBJ2-3	ASSGAGSIADTQY
TRBD1	TRBV7-2	TRBJ2-1	ASSTGQRNEQF
TRBD2	TRBV20-1	TRBJ2-5	SARGRGGRQETQY
TRBD1	TRBV20-1	TRBJ2-1	SARMKGALYNEQF
TRBD2	TRBV2	TRBJ2-7	ASSGPLADYEQY
-	TRBV7-9	TRBJ2-5	ASSLAGEEETQY
-	TRBV7-9	TRBJ1-1	ASSTIGQRNTEAF
TRBD1	TRBV7-2	TRBJ1-1	ASSPGTGVSNTEAF
-	TRBV20-1	TRBJ1-2	SARDRVRNYGYT
-	TRBV7-2	TRBJ1-2	ASSLQTYEGAYFNYGYT
TRBD2	TRBV4-3	TRBJ2-3	ASSQELSGGVSTDTQY
-	TRBV19	TRBJ2-4	ASGNGGPRNIQY
TRBD2	TRBV2	TRBJ2-3	ASSWGGDTDTQY
-	TRBV10-3	TRBJ2-5	AISEIRVETQY
TRBD1	TRBV13	TRBJ1-6	ASSRSTGTGRSPLH
-	TRBV4-2	TRBJ2-3	ASSQEDQQGDTQY
-	TRBV7-3	TRBJ1-4	ASSSSFGEKLF
-	TRBV3-1	TRBJ1-3	ASSQVLSGNTIY
TRBD2	TRBV6-2/TRBV6-3	TRBJ2-2	ASSYSSGGRPNTGELF
TRBD1	TRBV29-1	TRBJ1-2	SVYIQGVYGYT
-	TRBV20-1	TRBJ2-7	SASDFGSYEQY
-	TRBV6-1	TRBJ2-1	ASSPLWGQYNEQF
-	TRBV6-1	TRBJ2-1	ASGGSNNEQF
-	TRBV20-1	TRBJ1-1	SARAWRGTEAF
-	TRBV16	TRBJ1-5	ASTTRDQPQH
-	TRBV20-1	TRBJ2-1	SATPGTRYNEQF
-	TRBV20-1	TRBJ1-3	SARPGYLRDTIY
-	TRBV28	TRBJ2-7	ASSGTSISYEQY
-	TRBV11-3	TRBJ2-2	ASSPAGGELF
-	TRBV24-1	TRBJ2-1	ATSEYGLSNEQF
-	TRBV4-3	TRBJ2-7	ASSQDKWQGYEQY
-	TRBV18	TRBJ1-3	ASSPPRSSSGNTIY
TRBD2	TRBV27	TRBJ2-3	ASSQTSEGTDTQY
TRBD2	TRBV7-9	TRBJ2-7	ASSLVAGLTYEQY
-	TRBV2	TRBJ1-4	ASSESTGELF
-	TRBV9	TRBJ1-2	ASSARYNYGYT
-	TRBV20-1	TRBJ1-1	SVGRDTEAF
TRBD2	TRBV3-1	TRBJ2-3	ASSPMAGGGSTQY